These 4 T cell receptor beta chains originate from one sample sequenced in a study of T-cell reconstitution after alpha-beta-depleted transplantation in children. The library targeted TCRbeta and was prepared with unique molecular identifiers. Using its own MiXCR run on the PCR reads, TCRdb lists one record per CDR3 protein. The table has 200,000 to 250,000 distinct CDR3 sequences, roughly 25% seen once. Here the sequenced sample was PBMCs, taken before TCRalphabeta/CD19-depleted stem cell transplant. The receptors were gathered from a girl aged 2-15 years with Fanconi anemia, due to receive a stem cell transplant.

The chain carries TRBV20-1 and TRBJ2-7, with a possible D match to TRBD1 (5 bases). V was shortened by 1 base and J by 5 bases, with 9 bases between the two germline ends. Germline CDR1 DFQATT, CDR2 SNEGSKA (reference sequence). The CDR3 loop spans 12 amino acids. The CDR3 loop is CSARVRANEQYF. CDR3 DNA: TGCAGTGCTAGAGTCAGGGCCAACGAGCAGTACTTC.

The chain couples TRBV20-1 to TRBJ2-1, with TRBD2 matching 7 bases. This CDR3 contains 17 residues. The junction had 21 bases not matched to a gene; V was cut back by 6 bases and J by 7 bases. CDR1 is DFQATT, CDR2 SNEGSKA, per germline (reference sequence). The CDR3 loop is CSANHGRYSGLRNEQFF. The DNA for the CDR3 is TGCAGTGCCAACCATGGGAGATATAGCGGGCTTCGGAATGAGCAGTTCTTC.

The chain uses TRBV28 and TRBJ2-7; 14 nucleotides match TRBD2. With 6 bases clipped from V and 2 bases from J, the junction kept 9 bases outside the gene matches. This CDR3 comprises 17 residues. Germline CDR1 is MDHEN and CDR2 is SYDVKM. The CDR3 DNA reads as TGTGCCAGCAGGAAGACTAGCGGGAGGGCCAGGACCTACGAGCAGTACTTC. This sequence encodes CASRKTSGRARTYEQYF.

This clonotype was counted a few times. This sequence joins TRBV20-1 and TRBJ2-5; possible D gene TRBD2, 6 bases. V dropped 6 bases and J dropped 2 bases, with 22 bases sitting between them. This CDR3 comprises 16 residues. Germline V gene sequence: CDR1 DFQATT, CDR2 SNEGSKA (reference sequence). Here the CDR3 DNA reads TGCAGTGCCACAAATTCGGGGCGGGACCTACAAGAGACCCAGTACTTC. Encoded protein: CSATNSGRDLQETQYF.